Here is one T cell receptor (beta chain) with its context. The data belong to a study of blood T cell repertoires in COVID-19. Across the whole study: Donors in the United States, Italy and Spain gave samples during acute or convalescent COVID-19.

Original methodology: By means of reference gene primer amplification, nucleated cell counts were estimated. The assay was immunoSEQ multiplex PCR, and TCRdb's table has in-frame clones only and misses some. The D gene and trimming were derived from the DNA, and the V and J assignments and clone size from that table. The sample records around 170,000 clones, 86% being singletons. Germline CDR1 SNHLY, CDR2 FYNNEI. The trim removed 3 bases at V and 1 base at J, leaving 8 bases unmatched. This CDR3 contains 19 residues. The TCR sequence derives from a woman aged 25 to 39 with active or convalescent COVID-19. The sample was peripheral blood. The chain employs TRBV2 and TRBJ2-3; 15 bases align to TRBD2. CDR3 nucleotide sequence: TGTGCCAGCAGTGATCTTCCCGGGACTAGCGGGGGGCGCACAGATACGCAGTATTTT. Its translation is CASSDLPGTSGGRTDTQYF.